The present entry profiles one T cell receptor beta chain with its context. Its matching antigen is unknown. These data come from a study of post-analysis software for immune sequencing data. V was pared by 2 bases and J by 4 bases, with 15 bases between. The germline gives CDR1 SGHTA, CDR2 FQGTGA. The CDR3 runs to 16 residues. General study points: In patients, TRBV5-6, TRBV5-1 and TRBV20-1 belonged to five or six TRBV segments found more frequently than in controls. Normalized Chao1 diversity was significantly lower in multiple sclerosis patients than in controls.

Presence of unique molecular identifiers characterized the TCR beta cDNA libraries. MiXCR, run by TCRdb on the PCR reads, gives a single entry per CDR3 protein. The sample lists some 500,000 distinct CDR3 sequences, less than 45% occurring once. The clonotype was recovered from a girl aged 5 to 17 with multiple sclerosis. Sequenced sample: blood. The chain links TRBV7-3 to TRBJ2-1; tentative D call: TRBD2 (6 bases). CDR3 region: CASSLGVAVGYNEQFF. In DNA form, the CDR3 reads TGTGCCAGCAGCTTAGGTGTAGCGGTTGGGTACAATGAGCAGTTCTTC.